This T cell receptor beta chain stems from a study of T cell responses to AZD1222 COVID-19 vaccine. Study results and caveats: Across the whole spike, CD4 TCRs peaked at regions 160-218 and 743-854.

J gave up 5 bases and V 6 bases, and 12 bases lay outside the gene matches. CDR3 length equals 16 residues. The germline CDR1 and CDR2 sequences are LGHDT and YNNKEL (reference sequence). Worth noting for this clone: Its antigen is undetermined.

TCRdb keeps only in-frame clones here, not all; method: immunoSEQ multiplex PCR. This table has 90,000 to 120,000 clones, around 91% appearing once. The specimen comprised peripheral blood, sampled on day 0 of AZD1222 vaccination. This sequence was found in an adult in good health. The chain has TRBV3-1 (or the pseudogene TRBV3-2) and TRBJ2-3; 9 bases agree with TRBD2. CDR3 nucleotide sequence: TGTGCCAGCAGTCGGCCTCGCGGGGGGGGAATAGATACGCAGTATTTT. Translating gives CASSRPRGGGIDTQYF.